These 14 T cell receptor beta chains originate from one sample sequenced in a study of regulatory T cells in long-lasting Graves disease. Time point specified: persistent/refractory GD, antithyroid drugs over 5 years with positive TRAb. After RNA was extracted from PBMCs, the TCR library was made from it. Building of the TCR beta libraries involved iRepertoire HTBI primers and Arm-PCR of CDR3 regions. One entry per CDR3 protein, called by TCRdb with MiXCR from the multiplex PCR reads. The profile shows 300,000 to 350,000 distinct CDR3 sequences, about 20% of them singletons. The sample consisted of peripheral blood mononuclear cells (PBMCs), taken when the disease was refractory, from a patient treated with antithyroid drugs. The receptor set was obtained from a female donor with Graves disease.

This clonotype was counted ten times or more. The chain recombines TRBV29-1 with TRBJ2-7; 9 nucleotides agree with TRBD1. Germline V gene lookup returns CDR1 SQVTM and CDR2 ANQGSEA. Trimming removed 6 bases from V and 5 bases from J; junction bases left unmatched: 5. The CDR3 has 12 amino acids. The CDR3 sequence: CSVRDRVNEQYF. The CDR3 DNA reads as TGCAGCGTCCGGGACAGGGTGAACGAGCAGTACTTC.

This chain links TRBV6-4 with TRBJ2-6; TRBD1 might be the D (6 bases). CDR1 and CDR2 (germline): MRHNA, SNTAGT. This CDR3 has 17 residues. Trimming took 6 bases from V and 0 from J, leaving 15 bases between them. CDR3 nucleotides: TGTGCCAGCAGGACAGGCTCACTTCTCTCTGGGGCCAACGTCCTGACTTTC. Protein product: CASRTGSLLSGANVLTF.

This clonotype was counted between two and nine times. The chain employs TRBV13 and TRBJ1-1; D unresolved. The V gene's germline CDR1 is PRHDT and CDR2 FYEKMQ (reference sequence). The CDR3 has 12 residues. The V end was cut by 1 base, the J end by 7 bases, with 7 bases between. CDR3 sequence (DNA): TGTGCCAGCAGCTTAGTAGGGATTGAAGCTTTCTTT. Protein product: CASSLVGIEAFF.

J is TRBJ2-2 and V is TRBV7-9; TRBD1 matches 8 bases. Germline assignment: CDR1 SEHNR and CDR2 FQNEAQ (reference sequence). The CDR3 consists of 22 residues. V shed 5 bases, J shed 3 bases, and the junction held 26 bases outside the gene matches. CDR3 bases: TGTGCCAGCAGCAGAACTTTTCTCGGACAGGGAGATGGGGTAGGCGACACCGGGGAGCTGTTTTTT. It codes for CASSRTFLGQGDGVGDTGELFF.

The genes are TRBV4-1 and TRBJ1-5; D gene ambiguous. Germline CDR1 and CDR2: MGHRA and YSYEKL. V was pared by 0 bases and J by 6 bases, with 18 bases between. The CDR3 totals 17 residues. As DNA, the CDR3 is TGCGCCAGCAGCCAAGATCCTTGGGCCGAGGCTGGTCAGCCCCAGCATTTT. This sequence encodes CASSQDPWAEAGQPQHF.

The chain employs TRBV2 and TRBJ2-1, with D possibly being TRBD2 (6 bases). V was trimmed by 6 bases and J by 3 bases, leaving 12 bases between them. The CDR3 length is 14 residues. Per the germline V gene, CDR1 is SNHLY and CDR2 is FYNNEI. This chain's CDR3 is CASRKGGGYNEQFF. The CDR3, as DNA: TGTGCCAGCAGGAAGGGAGGAGGCTACAATGAGCAGTTCTTC.

This clonotype was counted many times. The chain uses TRBV28 and TRBJ1-5, with 10 positions matching TRBD1. Trimming cost V 5 bases and J 3 bases; bases outside gene matches: 4. The CDR3 contains 15 residues. CDR1 is MDHEN and CDR2 is SYDVKM in the germline V gene. As DNA, the CDR3 is TGTGCCAGCAGTCGACAGGGGGCGGACAATCAGCCCCAGCATTTT. Its protein is CASSRQGADNQPQHF. Together with reference TRBV28 and TRBJ1-5, the CDR3 gives the full variable domain: DVKVTQSSRYLVKRTGEKVFLECVQDMDHENMFWYRQDPGLGLRLIYFSYDVKMKEKGDIPEGYSVSREKKERFSLILESASTNQTSMYLCASSRQGADNQPQHFGDGTRLSIL.

This clonotype appeared a few times. The rearrangement uses TRBV6-2 or TRBV6-3 and TRBJ2-1; D remains unclear. Germline V gives CDR1 MNHEY, CDR2 SVGEGT. CDR3 length equals 11 residues. V was clipped by 5 bases and J by 5 bases, with 4 bases between them. The CDR3 here is CASSADNEQFF. Here the CDR3 DNA reads TGTGCCAGCAGTGCGGACAATGAGCAGTTCTTC.

This chain links TRBV13 with TRBJ1-2, with TRBD1 identical over 8 bases. CDR3 length: 18 residues. V gave up 0 bases and J gave up 2 bases; unmatched junction bases: 11. Germline assignment: CDR1 PRHDT and CDR2 FYEKMQ (reference sequence). The CDR3 spells CASSLGPSGGSTNYGYTF. In DNA form, the CDR3 reads TGTGCCAGCAGCTTAGGCCCCTCAGGGGGCTCCACCAACTATGGCTACACCTTC.

Concerning this clonotype itself: At one end the junction does not follow the germline gene, possibly because of a read error. The DNA for the CDR3 is TGTGCCGGCAGCACGACAGGGGGTGTTACTGAAGCTTTCTTT. Its protein is CAGSTTGGVTEAFF. The V call is TRBV7-2, the J call TRBJ1-1; the match to TRBD1 covers 9 bases. Germline CDR1 reads SGHTA; CDR2 reads FQGNSA. CDR3 length equals 14 residues.

The rearrangement uses TRBV19 and TRBJ2-7, with 7 bases that match TRBD1. Trimming removed 5 bases from V and 9 bases from J; junction bases left unmatched: 13. Per germline, CDR1 LNHDA and CDR2 SQIVND (reference sequence). This CDR3 has 14 residues. The CDR3 sequence: CASSLPGQPYGQYF. The CDR3 coding sequence is TGTGCCAGTAGTCTACCGGGACAGCCCTATGGGCAGTACTTC.

This chain connects TRBV2 to TRBJ2-1, with D possibly matching TRBD1 (5 bases). The germline gives CDR1 SNHLY, CDR2 FYNNEI. This CDR3 comprises 13 residues. With 7 bases removed from V and 5 bases from J, the gap between germline ends came to 12 bases. CDR3 bases: TGTGCCAGCAATAGGGGCAGAAACAATGAGCAGTTCTTC. Translating it yields CASNRGRNNEQFF.

This clonotype was detected only a few times. The chain employs TRBV14 and TRBJ2-6, with unresolved D. Trimming pared 4 bases from V and 0 bases from J, leaving 13 bases between. The CDR3 runs to 17 residues. Germline V gene sequence: CDR1 SGHDN, CDR2 FVKESK. The CDR3 is CASSLMKLTSGANVLTF. In DNA, the CDR3 is TGTGCCAGCAGCCTCATGAAGTTAACCTCTGGGGCCAACGTCCTGACTTTC.

This sequence joins TRBV30 and TRBJ1-1, with 8 bases lining up with TRBD1. CDR1 is GTSNPN and CDR2 is SVGIG in the germline V gene (reference sequence). Unmatched junction bases numbered 11, after V lost 0 bases and J lost 5 bases. The CDR3 is 16 residues long. The chain's CDR3 is CAWSVGQGILRTEAFF. The CDR3 region has the DNA TGTGCCTGGAGTGTCGGACAGGGTATCTTGCGAACTGAAGCTTTCTTT.